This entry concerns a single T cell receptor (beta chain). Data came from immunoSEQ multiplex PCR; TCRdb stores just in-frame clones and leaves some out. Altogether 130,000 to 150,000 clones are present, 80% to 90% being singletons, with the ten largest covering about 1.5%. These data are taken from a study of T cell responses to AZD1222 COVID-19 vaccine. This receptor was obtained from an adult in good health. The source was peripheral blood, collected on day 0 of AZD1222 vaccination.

The CDR3 spells CATTSLERLNTEAFF. The CDR3 DNA sequence: TGTGCCACCACGTCCTTAGAGAGGTTGAACACTGAAGCTTTCTTT. This chain links TRBV5-6 with TRBJ1-1; D gene ambiguous. Germline CDR1 is SGHDT and CDR2 is YYEEEE. Trimming cost V 9 bases and J 0 bases, with 18 bases left between them. This CDR3 is built from 15 residues.